This T cell receptor beta chain came from a study of identifying expanded T cells in peripheral blood. The CDR3 has 13 amino acids. Trimming stripped 6 bases from V and 1 base from J, with 9 bases between. Germline CDR1 SNHLY, CDR2 FYNNEI. Concerning this clone itself: The antigen remains unidentified.

Generated by immunoSEQ multiplex PCR, the TCRdb table keeps only in-frame clones and is missing some. Here the sample spans roughly 120,000 clones, about 87% being singletons. Findings and limits, study-wide: Variance in clone template counts between approximately 2-week samples significantly increased with total template count across all healthy donors.

Collection occurred without any documented infections or immune events in donors. Material for sequencing was blood. This rearrangement joins TRBV2 to TRBJ1-1, with D possibly matching TRBD1 (6 bases). The TCR sequence derives from a person aged 18-70 years in good health. Written as DNA, the CDR3 is TGTGCCAGCAGCCTACAGGGGAACACTGAAGCTTTCTTT. It translates to CASSLQGNTEAFF.